The source of this T cell receptor (beta chain) is a study of cytomegalovirus exposure and HLA in healthy donors. Across the study: A later analysis reported the same platform for the approximately 110 validation repertoires and the 666 first-cohort repertoires. General study results and limits: Confirmation was obtained in vitro that a few CMV-associated chains are specific for CMV antigens. With high specificity and sensitivity, the classifier reportedly diagnosed cytomegalovirus status.

The donors were part of the approximately 120-subject validation cohort, which stood apart from the roughly 680-subject first cohort. This CDR3 contains 12 residues. V lost 5 bases, J lost 16 bases, and 20 bases lay in between. Germline CDR1 SQVTM, CDR2 ANQGSEA. In the case of this clone: Its antigen is as yet unknown.

TCRdb's copy holds only in-frame clones and misses some; the assay was immunoSEQ multiplex PCR. The sample lists fewer than 250,000 clones, roughly 88% occurring once. The origin of this receptor is a woman aged 25 to 39 in good health and CMV-seropositive. Sequencing used PBMCs. This chain links TRBV29-1 with TRBJ1-4; a possible D gene is TRBD1 (5 bases). The CDR3 protein is CSVHKPDGGAFF. As DNA, the CDR3 is TGCAGCGTTCATAAACCCGACGGAGGGGCGTTTTTT.